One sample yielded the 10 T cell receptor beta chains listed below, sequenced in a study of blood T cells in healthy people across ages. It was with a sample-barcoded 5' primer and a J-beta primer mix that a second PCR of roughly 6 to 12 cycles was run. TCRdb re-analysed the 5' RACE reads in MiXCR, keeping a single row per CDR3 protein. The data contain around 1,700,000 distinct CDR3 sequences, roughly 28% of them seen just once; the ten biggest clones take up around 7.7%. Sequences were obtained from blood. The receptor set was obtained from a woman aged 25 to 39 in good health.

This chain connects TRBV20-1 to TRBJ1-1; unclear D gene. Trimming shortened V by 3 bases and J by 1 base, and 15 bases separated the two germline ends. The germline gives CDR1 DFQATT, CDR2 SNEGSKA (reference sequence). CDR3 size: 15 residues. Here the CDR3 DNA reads TGCAGTGCTAGCCCCCCCATCACACGGAACACTGAAGCTTTCTTT. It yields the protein CSASPPITRNTEAFF.

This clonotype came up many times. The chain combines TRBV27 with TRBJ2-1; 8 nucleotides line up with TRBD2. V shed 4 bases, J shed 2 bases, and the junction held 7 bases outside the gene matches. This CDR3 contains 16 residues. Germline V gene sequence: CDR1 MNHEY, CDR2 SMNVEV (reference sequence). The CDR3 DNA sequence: TGTGCCAGCAGTTCCCCAGCGGGGGACCCCTACAATGAGCAGTTCTTC. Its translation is CASSSPAGDPYNEQFF.

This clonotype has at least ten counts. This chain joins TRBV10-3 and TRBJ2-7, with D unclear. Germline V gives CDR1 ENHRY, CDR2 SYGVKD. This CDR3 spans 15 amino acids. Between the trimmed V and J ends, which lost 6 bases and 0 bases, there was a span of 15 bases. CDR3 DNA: TGTGCCATCAGGGAGAGGCCCTCGGGCTCCTACGAGCAGTACTTC. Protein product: CAIRERPSGSYEQYF.

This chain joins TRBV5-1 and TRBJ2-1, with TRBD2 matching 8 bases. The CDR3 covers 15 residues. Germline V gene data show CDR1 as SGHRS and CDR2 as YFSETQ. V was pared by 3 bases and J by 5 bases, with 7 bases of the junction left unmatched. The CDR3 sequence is CASSSGGGIDNEQFF. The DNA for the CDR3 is TGCGCCAGCAGCTCCGGGGGGGGTATTGACAATGAGCAGTTCTTC. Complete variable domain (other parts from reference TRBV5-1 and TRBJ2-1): KAGVTQTPRYLIKTRGQQVTLSCSPISGHRSVSWYQQTPGQGLQFLFEYFSETQRNKGNFPGRFSGRQFSNSRSEMNVSTLELGDSALYLCASSSGGGIDNEQFFGPGTRLTVL.

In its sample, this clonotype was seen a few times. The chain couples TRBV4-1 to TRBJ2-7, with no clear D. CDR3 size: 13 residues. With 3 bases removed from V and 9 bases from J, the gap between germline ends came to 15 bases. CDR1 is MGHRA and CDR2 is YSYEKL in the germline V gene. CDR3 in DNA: TGCGCCAGCAGCCAGTACCCCCGAGGTAGGCAGTACTTC. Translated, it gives CASSQYPRGRQYF.

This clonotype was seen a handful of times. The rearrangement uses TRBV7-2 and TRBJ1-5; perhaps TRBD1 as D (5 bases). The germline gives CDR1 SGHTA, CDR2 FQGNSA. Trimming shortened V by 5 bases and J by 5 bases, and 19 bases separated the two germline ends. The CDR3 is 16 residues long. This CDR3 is CASSPGGITDDQPQHF. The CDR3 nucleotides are TGTGCCAGCAGCCCTGGGGGGATAACGGACGATCAGCCCCAGCATTTT. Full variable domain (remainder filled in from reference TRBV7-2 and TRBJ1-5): GAGVSQSPSNKVTEKGKDVELRCDPISGHTALYWYRQSLGQGLEFLIYFQGNSAPDKSGLPSDRFSAERTGGSVSTLTIQRTQQEDSAVYLCASSPGGITDDQPQHFGDGTRLSIL.

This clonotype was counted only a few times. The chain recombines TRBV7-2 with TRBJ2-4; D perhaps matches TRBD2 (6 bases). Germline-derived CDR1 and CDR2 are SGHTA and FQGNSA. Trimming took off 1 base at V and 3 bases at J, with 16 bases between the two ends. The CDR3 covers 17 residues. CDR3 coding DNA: TGTGCCAGCAGCTTAGGAGGGTCGGGAGTAGGCAAAAACATTCAGTACTTC. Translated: CASSLGGSGVGKNIQYF.

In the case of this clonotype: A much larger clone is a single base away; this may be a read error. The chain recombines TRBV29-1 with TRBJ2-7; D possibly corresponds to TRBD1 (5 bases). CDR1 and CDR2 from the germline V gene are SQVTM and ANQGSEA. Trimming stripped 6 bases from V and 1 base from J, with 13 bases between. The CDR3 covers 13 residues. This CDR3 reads CSVAGLRSYEQYF. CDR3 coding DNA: TGCAGCGTCGCAGGGTTACGGTCCTACGAGCAGTACTTC.

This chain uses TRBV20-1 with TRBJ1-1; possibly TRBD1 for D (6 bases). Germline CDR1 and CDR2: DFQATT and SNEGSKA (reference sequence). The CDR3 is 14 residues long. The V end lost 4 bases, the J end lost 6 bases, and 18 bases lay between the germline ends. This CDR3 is CSAMTGAIYAEAFF. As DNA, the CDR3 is TGCAGTGCTATGACGGGGGCAATATACGCTGAAGCTTTCTTT.

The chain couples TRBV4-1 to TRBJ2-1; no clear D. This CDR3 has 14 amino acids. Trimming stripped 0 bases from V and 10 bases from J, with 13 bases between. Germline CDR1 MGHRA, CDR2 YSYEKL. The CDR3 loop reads CASSQDGQVYEQFF. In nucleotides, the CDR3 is TGCGCCAGCAGCCAAGACGGGCAGGTCTACGAGCAGTTCTTC.